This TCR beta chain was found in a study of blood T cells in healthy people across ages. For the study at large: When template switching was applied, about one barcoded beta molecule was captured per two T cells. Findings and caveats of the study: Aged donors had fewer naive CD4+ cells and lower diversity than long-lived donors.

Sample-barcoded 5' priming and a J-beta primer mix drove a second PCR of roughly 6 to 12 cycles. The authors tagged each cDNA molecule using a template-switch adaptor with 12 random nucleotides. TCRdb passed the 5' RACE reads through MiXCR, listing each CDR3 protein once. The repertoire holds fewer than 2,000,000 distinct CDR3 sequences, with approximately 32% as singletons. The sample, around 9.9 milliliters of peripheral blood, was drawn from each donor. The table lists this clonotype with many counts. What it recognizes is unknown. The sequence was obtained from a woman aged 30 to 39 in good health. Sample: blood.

Here the CDR3 DNA reads TGCAGCGTTGAAGCTCCGGGAATGAACACTGAAGCTTTCTTT. Its protein product is CSVEAPGMNTEAFF. The chain links TRBV29-1 to TRBJ1-1; D not resolved. The V end was cut by 1 base, the J end by 0 bases, with 9 bases between. The V gene's germline CDR1 is SQVTM and CDR2 ANQGSEA. CDR3 length: 14 amino acids.